This TCR beta chain originates from a study of blood T cell repertoires in COVID-19. The overall study: From the United States, Italy and Spain came samples of acute and convalescent COVID-19.

As processed by the authors: Amplified reference gene primers provided the basis for estimating nucleated cell counts. Method: immunoSEQ multiplex PCR; TCRdb's copy keeps in-frame clones and lacks some. V and J calls and clone size are copied from that table; D and trimming were computed from the DNA. The sample lists roughly 150,000 clones, 70% to 90% seen once, with less than 5.5% in the top ten. V was trimmed by 5 bases and J by 1 base, leaving 14 bases between them. Per the germline V gene, CDR1 is LNHDA and CDR2 is SQIVND (reference sequence). The CDR3 runs 15 residues. The receptor was isolated from a human donor in a cohort sampled during active COVID-19. The rearrangement uses TRBV19 and TRBJ1-1, with D possibly being TRBD1 (6 bases). Sample: peripheral blood. This CDR3 is CASSLTPGQNTEAFF. CDR3 sequence (DNA): TGTGCCAGTAGTCTGACGCCGGGACAGAACACTGAAGCTTTCTTT.